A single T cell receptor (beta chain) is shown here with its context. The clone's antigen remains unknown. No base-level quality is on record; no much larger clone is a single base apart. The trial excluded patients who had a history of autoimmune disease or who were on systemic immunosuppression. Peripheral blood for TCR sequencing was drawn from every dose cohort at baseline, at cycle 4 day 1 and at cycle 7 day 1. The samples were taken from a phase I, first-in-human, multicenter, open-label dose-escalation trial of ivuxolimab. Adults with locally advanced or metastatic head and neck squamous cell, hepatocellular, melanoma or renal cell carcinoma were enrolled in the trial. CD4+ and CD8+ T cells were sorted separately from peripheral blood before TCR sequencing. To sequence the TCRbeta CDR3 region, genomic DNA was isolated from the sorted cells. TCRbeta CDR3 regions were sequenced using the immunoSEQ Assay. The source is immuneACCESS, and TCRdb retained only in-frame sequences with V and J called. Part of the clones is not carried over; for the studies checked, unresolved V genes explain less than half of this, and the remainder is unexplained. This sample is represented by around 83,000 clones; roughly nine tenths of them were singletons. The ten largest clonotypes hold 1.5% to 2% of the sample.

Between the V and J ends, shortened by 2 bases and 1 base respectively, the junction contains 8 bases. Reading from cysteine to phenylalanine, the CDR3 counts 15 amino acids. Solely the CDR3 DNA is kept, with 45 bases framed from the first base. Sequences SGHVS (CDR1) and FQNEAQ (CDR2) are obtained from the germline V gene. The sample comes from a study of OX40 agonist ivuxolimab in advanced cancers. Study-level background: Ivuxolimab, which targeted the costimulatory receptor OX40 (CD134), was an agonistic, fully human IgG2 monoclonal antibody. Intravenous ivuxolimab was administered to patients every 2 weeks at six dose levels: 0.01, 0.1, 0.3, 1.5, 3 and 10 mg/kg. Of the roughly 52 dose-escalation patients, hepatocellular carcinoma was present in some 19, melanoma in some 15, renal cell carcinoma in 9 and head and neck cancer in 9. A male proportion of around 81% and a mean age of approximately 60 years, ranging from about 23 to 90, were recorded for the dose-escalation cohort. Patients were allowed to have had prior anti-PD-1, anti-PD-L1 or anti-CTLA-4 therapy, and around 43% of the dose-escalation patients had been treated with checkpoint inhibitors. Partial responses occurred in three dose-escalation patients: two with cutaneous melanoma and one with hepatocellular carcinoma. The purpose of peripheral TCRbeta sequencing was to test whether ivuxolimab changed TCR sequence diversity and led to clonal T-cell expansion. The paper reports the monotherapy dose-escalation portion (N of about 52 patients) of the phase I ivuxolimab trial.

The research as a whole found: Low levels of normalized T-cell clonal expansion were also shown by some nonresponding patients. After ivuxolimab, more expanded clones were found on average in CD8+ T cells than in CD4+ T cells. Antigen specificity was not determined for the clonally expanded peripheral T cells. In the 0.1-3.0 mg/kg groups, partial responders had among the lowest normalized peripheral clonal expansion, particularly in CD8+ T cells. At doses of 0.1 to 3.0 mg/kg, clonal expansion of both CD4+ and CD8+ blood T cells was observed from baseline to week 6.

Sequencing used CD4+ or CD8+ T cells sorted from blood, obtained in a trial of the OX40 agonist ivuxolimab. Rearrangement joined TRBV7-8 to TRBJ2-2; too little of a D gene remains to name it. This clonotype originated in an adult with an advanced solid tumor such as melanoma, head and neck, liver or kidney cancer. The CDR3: CASSLRLGNTGELFF. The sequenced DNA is TGTGCCAGCAGCTTACGTTTAGGGAACACCGGGGAGCTGTTTTTT.